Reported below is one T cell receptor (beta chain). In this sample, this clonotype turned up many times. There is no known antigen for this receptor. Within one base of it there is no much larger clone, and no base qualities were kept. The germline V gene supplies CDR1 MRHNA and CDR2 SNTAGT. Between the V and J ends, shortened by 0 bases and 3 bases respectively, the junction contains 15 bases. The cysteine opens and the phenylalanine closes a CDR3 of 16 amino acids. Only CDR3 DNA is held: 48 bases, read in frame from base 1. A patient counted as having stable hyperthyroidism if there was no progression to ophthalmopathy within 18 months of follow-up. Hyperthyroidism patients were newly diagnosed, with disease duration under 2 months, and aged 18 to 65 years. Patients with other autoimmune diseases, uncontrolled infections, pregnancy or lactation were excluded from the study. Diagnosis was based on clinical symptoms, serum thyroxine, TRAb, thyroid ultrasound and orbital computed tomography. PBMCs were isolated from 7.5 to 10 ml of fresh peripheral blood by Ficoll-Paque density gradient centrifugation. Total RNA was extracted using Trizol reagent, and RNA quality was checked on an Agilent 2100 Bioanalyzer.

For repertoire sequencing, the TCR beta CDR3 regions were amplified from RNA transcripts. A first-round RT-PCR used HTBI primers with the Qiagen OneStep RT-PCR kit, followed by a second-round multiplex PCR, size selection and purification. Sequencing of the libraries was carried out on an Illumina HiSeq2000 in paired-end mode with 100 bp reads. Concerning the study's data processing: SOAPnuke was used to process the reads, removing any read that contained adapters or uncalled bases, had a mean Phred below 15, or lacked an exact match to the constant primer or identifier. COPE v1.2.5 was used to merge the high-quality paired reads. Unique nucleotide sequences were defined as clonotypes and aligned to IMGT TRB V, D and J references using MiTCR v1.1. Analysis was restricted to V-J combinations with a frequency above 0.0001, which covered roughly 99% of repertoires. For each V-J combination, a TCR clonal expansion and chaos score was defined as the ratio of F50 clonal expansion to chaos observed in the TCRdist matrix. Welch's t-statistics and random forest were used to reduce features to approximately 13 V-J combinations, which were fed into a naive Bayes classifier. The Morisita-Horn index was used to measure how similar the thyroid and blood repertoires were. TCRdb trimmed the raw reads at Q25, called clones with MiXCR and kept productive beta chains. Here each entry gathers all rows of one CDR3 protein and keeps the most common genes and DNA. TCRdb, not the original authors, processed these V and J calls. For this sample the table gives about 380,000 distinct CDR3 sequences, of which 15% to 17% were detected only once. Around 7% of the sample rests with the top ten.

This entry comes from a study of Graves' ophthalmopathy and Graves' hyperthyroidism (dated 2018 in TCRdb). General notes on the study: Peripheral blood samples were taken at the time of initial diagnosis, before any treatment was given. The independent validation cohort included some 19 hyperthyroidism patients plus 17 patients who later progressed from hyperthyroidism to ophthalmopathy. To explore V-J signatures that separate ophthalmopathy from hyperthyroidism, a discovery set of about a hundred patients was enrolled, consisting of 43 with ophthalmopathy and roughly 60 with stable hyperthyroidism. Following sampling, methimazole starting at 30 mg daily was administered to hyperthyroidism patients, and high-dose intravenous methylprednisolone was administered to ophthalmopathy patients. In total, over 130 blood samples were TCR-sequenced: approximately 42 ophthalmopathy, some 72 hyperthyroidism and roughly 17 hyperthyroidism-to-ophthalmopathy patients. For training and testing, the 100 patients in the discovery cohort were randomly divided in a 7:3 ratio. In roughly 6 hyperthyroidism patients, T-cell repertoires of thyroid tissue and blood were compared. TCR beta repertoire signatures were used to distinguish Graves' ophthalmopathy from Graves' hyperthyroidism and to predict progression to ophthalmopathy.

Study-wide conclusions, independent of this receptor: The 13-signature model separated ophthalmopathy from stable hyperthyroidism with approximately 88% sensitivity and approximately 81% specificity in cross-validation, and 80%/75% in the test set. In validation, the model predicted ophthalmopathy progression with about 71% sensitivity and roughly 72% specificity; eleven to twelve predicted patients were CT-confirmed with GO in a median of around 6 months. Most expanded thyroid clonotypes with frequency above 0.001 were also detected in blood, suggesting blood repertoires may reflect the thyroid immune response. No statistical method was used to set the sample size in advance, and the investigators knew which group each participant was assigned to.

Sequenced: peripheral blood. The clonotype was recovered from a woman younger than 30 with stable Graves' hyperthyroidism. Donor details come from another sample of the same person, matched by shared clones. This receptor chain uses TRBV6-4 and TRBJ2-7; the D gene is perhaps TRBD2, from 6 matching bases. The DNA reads TGTGCCAGCAGTGACTCGAGTCTCTGCGGGGTCTACGAGCAGTACTTC. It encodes CASSDSSLCGVYEQYF.